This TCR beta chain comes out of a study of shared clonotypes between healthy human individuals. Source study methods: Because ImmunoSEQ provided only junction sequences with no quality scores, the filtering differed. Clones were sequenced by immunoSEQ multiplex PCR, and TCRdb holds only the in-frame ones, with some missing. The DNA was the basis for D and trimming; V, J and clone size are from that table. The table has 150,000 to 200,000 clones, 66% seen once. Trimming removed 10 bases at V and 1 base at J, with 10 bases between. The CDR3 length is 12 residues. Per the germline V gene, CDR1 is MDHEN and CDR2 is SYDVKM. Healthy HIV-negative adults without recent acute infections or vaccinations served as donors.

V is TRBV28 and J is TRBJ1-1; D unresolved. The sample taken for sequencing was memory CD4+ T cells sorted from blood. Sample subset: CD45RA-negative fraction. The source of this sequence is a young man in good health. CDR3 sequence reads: CAISGQNTEAFF. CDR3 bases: TGTGCCATTTCCGGTCAGAACACTGAAGCTTTCTTT.